These T cell receptor beta chains were read from a single sample in a study of CD8+CD57+ T cells in acquired aplastic anemia. TCRdb called the reads again in MiXCR, with one record for every CDR3 protein. The data show 400,000 to 450,000 distinct CDR3 sequences, about 70% seen once. Material: sorted CD4+, CD8+, or CD8+CD57+ T cells (not recorded which) from PBMCs. These TCRs come from a human donor in good health, serving as a control. Each CDR3 is given with its conserved first and last residue. Each record gives: CDR3 DNA, CDR3 protein, V gene, D gene, J gene, clone size. A D gene is named only where the DNA matches it firmly. Rows may omit the clone size; those that give it use once, few, many or a size class.

CDR3 DNA: TGCAGTGCTGGAGTGCCCGGGGATAAAGATGAGCAGTTCTTC
CDR3 protein: CSAGVPGDKDEQFF
V gene: TRBV20-1
D gene: .
J gene: TRBJ2-1
clone size: .

CDR3 DNA: TGTGCCAGTAGTATGGACAGGGGAAACAATCAGCCCCAGCATTTT
CDR3 protein: CASSMDRGNNQPQHF
V gene: TRBV19
D gene: TRBD1
J gene: TRBJ1-5
clone size: .

CDR3 DNA: TGTGCCAGCAGCCTTAATAGCGGGGGGTTCTACGTGCGGTACTTC
CDR3 protein: CASSLNSGGFYVRYF
V gene: TRBV7-6
D gene: TRBD2
J gene: TRBJ2-7
clone size: .

CDR3 DNA: TGCGCCAGCAGCCCGACCAGCGGGGGGGAAGAGACCCAGTACTTC
CDR3 protein: CASSPTSGGEETQYF
V gene: TRBV5-1
D gene: TRBD2
J gene: TRBJ2-5
clone size: few

CDR3 DNA: TGTGCCAGCAGCTTGGACAGGGAAACTGAAGCTTTCTTT
CDR3 protein: CASSLDRETEAFF
V gene: TRBV7-9
D gene: TRBD1
J gene: TRBJ1-1
clone size: few

CDR3 DNA: TGTGCCAGCAGCTTGGAGGGCAACACTGACGCTTTCTTT
CDR3 protein: CASSLEGNTDAFF
V gene: TRBV7-2
D gene: .
J gene: TRBJ1-1
clone size: few

CDR3 DNA: TGTGCCAGCAGCGTCCGGGTGGGGACCGACACCTATGGCTACACCTTC
CDR3 protein: CASSVRVGTDTYGYTF
V gene: TRBV9
D gene: .
J gene: TRBJ1-2
clone size: once

CDR3 DNA: TGCAGTACGGGGGTACAGGCCTCTAACAATGGCTACACCTTC
CDR3 protein: CSTGVQASNNGYTF
V gene: TRBV20-1
D gene: .
J gene: TRBJ1-2
clone size: .

CDR3 DNA: TGTGCCAGCACTTCCGGGACAGGACCCTACGAGCAGTACTTC
CDR3 protein: CASTSGTGPYEQYF
V gene: TRBV6-4
D gene: TRBD1
J gene: TRBJ2-7
clone size: .

CDR3 DNA: TGTGCCAGCGACAGGCCGGGCTACACCTTC
CDR3 protein: CASDRPGYTF
V gene: TRBV19
D gene: .
J gene: TRBJ1-2
clone size: many